This note documents a single T cell receptor beta chain sequence. In its sample, this clone was seen a few times. Which antigen it targets is not known. Base qualities are not provided; no much larger clone lies one nucleotide away. Compared with germline, V lacks 5 bases and J lacks 0 bases; bases without a gene match: 3. Including cysteine and phenylalanine, the CDR3 has 15 amino acids. Kept here is only the CDR3 DNA, which spans 45 bases and is read in frame from base 1. CDR1 and CDR2 were assigned from the germline V gene (reference sequence) as SEHNR and FQNEAQ. The data derive from a study of beta chain features in type 1 diabetes (dated by TCRdb to the late 2010s). Notes on the research overall: No differences in mean age, gender distribution, total cell number or subset yield were found between patients and healthy donors. Naive and central memory subsets were obtained from all 28 donors, but regulatory and stem cell-like memory subsets were isolated from only 8 patients and roughly 8 healthy donors. The study compared TCRB repertoires of sorted circulating CD4+ T cell subsets between recently diagnosed type 1 diabetes patients and matched healthy donors. A total of under 120,000,000 sorted cells were examined across all samples, and RNA yield correlated strongly with the number of cells per subset. General findings and caveats noted by the study authors: Because cDNA rather than genomic DNA was sequenced, highly expressing activated cells could have been over-represented, although no difference in activation and CD3 levels was found between groups. Shorter templates might be favored by PCR, yet because patient and control samples were amplified and corrected together, any such skew would affect both groups equally. Only small numbers of individuals were included in the HLA sub-analyses, which left unresolved whether HLA type had any influence on TCRB rearrangement. In all four CD4+ subsets, TCRB CDR3 length was moderately but significantly shorter in type 1 diabetes patients. Fewer insertions and more nucleotide deletions at VDJ recombination sites were observed in patients with type 1 diabetes, implying thymic rearrangement abnormalities. Naive, central memory and regulatory TCRB repertoires appeared to be more alike among patients than among healthy donors.

The entire amount of isolated RNA was reverse transcribed using the High Capacity cDNA Reverse Transcription Kit, so the sequenced TCRB transcripts were expressed ones. Naive, central memory and regulatory T cell samples underwent deep immunoSEQ sequencing, averaging around 4 million total reads per sample. After sorted cells were lysed in RLT buffer, RNA was extracted with DNase-treated RNeasy Micro or Mini kits, with the choice depending on cell number. Each cell subset was processed separately to prevent cross-contamination, with patient and healthy donor samples processed together. The immunoSEQ multiplex PCR was used to amplify TCRB sequences from cDNA, yielding 87-bp fragments that span the CDR3 region. Sequencing of the amplicons was done on the Illumina HiSeq platform. From the authors' description of their analysis: PCR bias was corrected computationally using synthetic template baselines, and reads within Hamming distance 2 were collapsed, with unmergeable singletons discarded. Reads were aligned against IMGT so that V, D and J genes, CDR3 length and insertions or deletions at six rearrangement sites could be assigned. Clonotype counts were normalized to sorted cell number within each subset before computing true diversity and Gini coefficients with the tcR R package. The overlap coefficient, calculated on TCRB nucleotide sequences, was used to measure repertoire sharing. Imported from immuneACCESS, the table was reduced by TCRdb to in-frame sequences with V and J called. These copies leave out some clones; in studies compared against another copy, an unresolved V gene accounts for under half, and the cause of the remainder is not known. The DNA gave D and trimming, while V, J and clone size come from that table. This sample holds about 150,000 clones; 6.5% to 9.5% were observed only once. 0.94% of the sample belongs to the ten largest clones.

Each donor gave one peripheral blood draw, averaging around 0.11 L, which was collected into heparinised tubes. A BD FACSAria II and a panel including CD45RO, CCR7, CD25, CD127, CD95 and CD27 were used to sort naive, central memory, regulatory and stem cell-like memory CD4+ T cells. All sorted populations exceeded 95% purity. PBMCs were isolated immediately by Lymphoprep density gradient centrifugation and stained directly without culture. Samples were stained and sorted in pairs, with one healthy donor and one patient per experiment, so that batch effects were minimized. The TCR originated in a woman in her thirties or forties with type 1 diabetes. The specimen sequenced was central memory CD4+ T cells from blood. The chain couples TRBV7-9 to TRBJ2-1; TRBD2 agrees with 8 junctional bases. The sequenced DNA: TGTGCCAGCAGCCGGGGGGGGAACTCCTACAATGAGCAGTTCTTC. This codes for CASSRGGNSYNEQFF.